One and the same sample provided the 13 T cell receptor beta chains below, sequenced in a study of graft-versus-host responses after intestinal transplantation. No antigen has been assigned to these receptors. Generated by immunoSEQ multiplex PCR, the TCRdb table keeps only in-frame clones and is missing some. The sample includes about 73,000 clones, around 90% of them seen just once. Sample: unstimulated CD8+ T cells sorted from spleen or lymph node cells, taken before transplant. The source is a human donor who was the organ donor for an intestinal transplant.

The sample holds a few counts of this clone. V is TRBV28 and J is TRBJ1-6, with TRBD1 as a possible D gene (6 bases). V was cut by 3 bases and J by 6 bases, with 12 bases left in between. The CDR3 loop spans 15 amino acids. CDR1 MDHEN and CDR2 SYDVKM come from the germline V gene. CDR3 coding DNA: TGTGCCAGCAGTTTCACAGGGATGGGTAATTCACCCCTCCACTTT. It encodes CASSFTGMGNSPLHF. Full variable domain (rest looked up from reference TRBV28 and TRBJ1-6): DVKVTQSSRYLVKRTGEKVFLECVQDMDHENMFWYRQDPGLGLRLIYFSYDVKMKEKGDIPEGYSVSREKKERFSLILESASTNQTSMYLCASSFTGMGNSPLHFGNGTRLTVT.

This chain links TRBV11-2 with TRBJ2-3; TRBD2 might be the D (6 bases). CDR1 and CDR2 from the germline V gene are SGHAT and FQNNGV. The CDR3 is made up of 12 amino acids. V was cut by 5 bases and J by 7 bases, with 10 bases left in between. The CDR3 region has the DNA TGTGCCAGCAGCGGCGGGGAACATACGCAGTATTTT. Its translation is CASSGGEHTQYF.

V gene TRBV11-2 combines with J gene TRBJ2-5; D not certain. Looked up from germline, CDR1 is SGHAT and CDR2 is FQNNGV. The CDR3 has 11 amino acids. V was pared by 5 bases and J by 7 bases, with 8 bases between. The CDR3 bases are TGTGCCAGCAGCCCCCCCGGGACCCAGTACTTC. Its protein product is CASSPPGTQYF.

This clone showed up just once. CDR3 loop: CASSAYRGTEAFF. CDR3 in DNA: TGTGCCAGCAGCGCCTACAGGGGGACTGAAGCTTTCTTT. The chain couples TRBV9 to TRBJ1-1, with 8 nucleotides matching TRBD1. Unmatched junction bases numbered 3, after V lost 3 bases and J lost 5 bases. The CDR3 runs 13 residues. The germline V gene encodes CDR1 SGDLS and CDR2 YYNGEE.

This chain links TRBV27 with TRBJ2-3, with D tentatively TRBD2 (6 bases). The V and J ends lost 2 bases and 2 bases respectively, with 20 bases between them. The CDR3 loop spans 18 amino acids. Germline V gives CDR1 MNHEY, CDR2 SMNVEV (reference sequence). CDR3 coding DNA: TGTGCCAGCAGTTTACGGACTACGGGTTCGGTTGCCACAGATACGCAGTATTTT. It specifies CASSLRTTGSVATDTQYF.

This chain joins TRBV6-5 and TRBJ2-7; 7 bases map to TRBD2. The CDR3 contains 13 residues. The germline V gene has CDR1 MNHEY and CDR2 SVGAGI. Trimming took 0 bases from V and 7 from J; bases not matched to a gene: 3. The CDR3 loop is CASSYSTAGEQYV. As DNA, the CDR3 is TGTGCCAGCAGTTACTCGACAGCGGGGGAGCAGTACGTC.

V usage is TRBV6-1 and J usage is TRBJ1-1, with D unclear. This CDR3 is 14 amino acids long. V was trimmed by 2 bases and J by 4 bases, leaving 11 bases between them. The germline CDR1 and CDR2 sequences are MNHNS and SASEGT. DNA of the CDR3: TGTGCCAGCAGTGAACCGACTCTGGGCACTGAAGCTTTCTTT. The encoded protein is CASSEPTLGTEAFF.

The rearrangement joins TRBV19 to TRBJ2-2; D is perhaps TRBD1 (6 bases). The V gene lost 3 bases and the J gene lost 3 bases, with 20 bases spanning the gap. The CDR3 contains 18 residues. From germline, CDR1 is LNHDA and CDR2 SQIVND (reference sequence). CDR3 amino acids: CASSMSWLGTPDTGELFF. The CDR3 nucleotides read TGTGCCAGTAGTATGAGCTGGTTGGGGACACCCGACACCGGGGAGCTGTTTTTT.

The V and J genes are TRBV4-1 and TRBJ2-3; 7 bases are a match to TRBD2. V was pared by 2 bases and J by 2 bases, with 4 bases of the junction left unmatched. CDR1 is MGHRA and CDR2 is YSYEKL in the germline V gene. The CDR3 is made up of 15 amino acids. CDR3: CASSQTTSYTDTQYF. The CDR3 DNA reads TGCGCCAGCAGCCAAACGACTAGCTACACAGATACGCAGTATTTT.

The V gene is TRBV4-1, the J gene TRBJ1-2; D is possibly TRBD1 (6 bases). Germline assignment: CDR1 MGHRA and CDR2 YSYEKL. V was pared by 2 bases and J by 6 bases, with 19 bases between. The CDR3 has 16 residues. The CDR3 nucleotides are TGCGCCAGCAGCCAAAGGGGGAGGGGGATCAAGGATGGCTACACCTTC. Protein sequence: CASSQRGRGIKDGYTF.

This clone was observed a single time. This chain connects TRBV5-5 to TRBJ2-7, with 7 bases that match TRBD2. This CDR3 spans 14 amino acids. Germline V lookup: CDR1 SGHKS, CDR2 YYEKEE (reference sequence). Trimming cost V 7 bases and J 3 bases; bases outside gene matches: 10. CDR3 residues: CASSGGGIGYEQYV. CDR3 DNA sequence: TGTGCCAGCTCGGGGGGAGGGATCGGCTACGAGCAGTACGTC.

This chain joins TRBV2 and TRBJ2-5; 8 nucleotides line up with TRBD1. With 7 bases clipped from V and 1 base from J, the junction kept 14 bases outside the gene matches. The CDR3 runs 17 residues. In germline, CDR1 is SNHLY, CDR2 FYNNEI. The CDR3 sequence: CASILLWTGRIQETQYF. CDR3 DNA sequence: TGTGCCAGCATCTTACTCTGGACAGGGAGAATCCAAGAGACCCAGTACTTC.

The chain recombines TRBV6-1 with TRBJ2-7; the D gene is possibly TRBD2 (5 bases). V lost 3 bases, J lost 6 bases, and 9 bases lay in between. CDR3 length: 12 residues. The germline V gene encodes CDR1 MNHNS and CDR2 SASEGT. Here the CDR3 reads CASSEVGVEQYV. In DNA, the CDR3 is TGTGCCAGCAGTGAGGTCGGGGTCGAGCAGTACGTC.